A selection of T cell receptor beta chains follows, all from one sample in a study of shared clonotypes between healthy human individuals. The data were produced by immunoSEQ multiplex PCR, yet TCRdb's version contains in-frame clones alone and is incomplete. The table has around 500,000 clones, around three quarters seen once; the top ten hold approximately 12%. Sequencing was carried out using PBMCs. These receptors all stem from a woman aged 40 to 50 in good health. Some clones in this sample may be carry-over from other donors' samples. Both conserved end residues are part of each CDR3. A clone size is listed for some rows: how often the clone was seen (once, few, many), or a class if it is expanded.

CDR3: CASSSTGEEQYF; V: TRBV7-8; J: TRBJ2-7; length: 12; size: .
CDR3: CASSPAWFGEQFF; V: TRBV18; J: TRBJ2-1; length: 13; size: .
CDR3: CAWSVHVRESTYEQYF; V: TRBV30; J: TRBJ2-7; length: 16; size: .
CDR3: CATSSRLAGELFF; V: TRBV15; J: TRBJ2-2; length: 13; size: .
CDR3: CASSLYSGRSYEQYF; V: TRBV28; J: TRBJ2-7; length: 15; size: .
CDR3: CASSLAGLGNTEAFF; V: TRBV11-2; J: TRBJ1-1; length: 15; size: .
CDR3: CASTQPGLAGYEQYF; V: TRBV6-6; J: TRBJ2-7; length: 15; size: .
CDR3: CASSLAGLASEQYF; V: TRBV7-2; J: TRBJ2-7; length: 14; size: .
CDR3: CASSTRAGARGEQYF; V: TRBV6-6; J: TRBJ2-7; length: 15; size: .
CDR3: CASSLRAPREETQYF; V: TRBV27; J: TRBJ2-5; length: 15; size: .
CDR3: CASSLGAREQYF; V: TRBV5-4; J: TRBJ2-7; length: 12; size: .
CDR3: CASSFIAGGLDTQYF; V: TRBV27; J: TRBJ2-3; length: 15; size: .
CDR3: CASGNTEAFF; V: TRBV2; J: TRBJ1-1; length: 10; size: .
CDR3: CASSSQLAGGSYNEQFF; V: TRBV5-1; J: TRBJ2-1; length: 17; size: .
CDR3: CASREGVGNNEQFF; V: TRBV5-1; J: TRBJ2-1; length: 14; size: few
CDR3: CASSTGTGMNTEAFF; V: TRBV7-2; J: TRBJ1-1; length: 15; size: few
CDR3: CASSLVGRQRTEAFF; V: TRBV11-2; J: TRBJ1-1; length: 15; size: .
CDR3: CASSFGVGLYEQFF; V: TRBV7-3; J: TRBJ2-1; length: 14; size: once
CDR3: CASSTPQGSNQPQHF; V: TRBV19; J: TRBJ1-5; length: 15; size: many
CDR3: CASSPPRGGTEAFF; V: TRBV7-2; J: TRBJ1-1; length: 14; size: .
CDR3: CASRGAGASSYEQYF; V: TRBV27; J: TRBJ2-7; length: 15; size: once
CDR3: CASSLRGAHTGELFF; V: TRBV7-9; J: TRBJ2-2; length: 15; size: .
CDR3: CASSRKGTSGVGELFF; V: TRBV6-6; J: TRBJ2-2; length: 16; size: .
CDR3: CASSPSGLEETQYF; V: TRBV7-3; J: TRBJ2-5; length: 14; size: .
CDR3: CASSIQRNTGELFF; V: TRBV19; J: TRBJ2-2; length: 14; size: .
CDR3: CASSNTGTPLSGSQFF; V: TRBV10-1; J: TRBJ2-1; length: 16; size: few
CDR3: CAWTPKEGRNTEAFF; V: TRBV30; J: TRBJ1-1; length: 15; size: many
CDR3: CASSLASGTGADTQYF; V: TRBV7-3; J: TRBJ2-3; length: 16; size: .